A selection of T cell receptor beta chains follows, all from one sample in a study of cytomegalovirus exposure and HLA in healthy donors. Sequenced by immunoSEQ multiplex PCR; TCRdb stores in-frame clones only, minus some. The repertoire holds tens of thousands of clones, with around 76% as singletons. Sequenced material: PBMCs. These receptors were obtained from a male donor in good health and CMV-seropositive. Each CDR3 is given with its conserved first and last residue. Each record gives: CDR3 DNA, CDR3 protein, clone size, CDR3 length, D gene, J gene, V gene. A D gene is named only where the DNA matches it firmly. Only some rows state a clone size, as once, few, many or a class for expanded clones.

cdr3_nt: TGTGCCAGCAGCTTATCTTACGAGCAGTACTTC
cdr3_aa: CASSLSYEQYF
clone_size: -
cdr3_length: 11
d_call: -
j_call: TRBJ2-7
v_call: TRBV7-9

cdr3_nt: TGTGCCAGCAGCCAATATCTTGGCAACTCCTACGAGCAGTACTTC
cdr3_aa: CASSQYLGNSYEQYF
clone_size: -
cdr3_length: 15
d_call: -
j_call: TRBJ2-7
v_call: TRBV16

cdr3_nt: TGTGCCAGCAGCGCATTGGGAACTAGCGGGCCCTACGAGCAGTACTTC
cdr3_aa: CASSALGTSGPYEQYF
clone_size: few
cdr3_length: 16
d_call: TRBD2
j_call: TRBJ2-7
v_call: TRBV11-2

cdr3_nt: TGTGCCAGCAGCTCCAGGGGTGCTGGAAACACCATATATTTT
cdr3_aa: CASSSRGAGNTIYF
clone_size: -
cdr3_length: 14
d_call: -
j_call: TRBJ1-3
v_call: TRBV7-2

cdr3_nt: TGTGCCAGCAGCTCAGGTGGGACTAGCGGGGGCCAAGAGACCCAGTACTTC
cdr3_aa: CASSSGGTSGGQETQYF
clone_size: -
cdr3_length: 17
d_call: TRBD2
j_call: TRBJ2-5
v_call: TRBV5-4

cdr3_nt: TGTGCCAGCAAGGAGGGGGCTGAAAAACTGTTTTTT
cdr3_aa: CASKEGAEKLFF
clone_size: few
cdr3_length: 12
d_call: TRBD1
j_call: TRBJ1-4
v_call: TRBV2

cdr3_nt: TGTGCCAGCAGTAGGGAGTCAGCCGCCTACGAGCAGTACTTC
cdr3_aa: CASSRESAAYEQYF
clone_size: -
cdr3_length: 14
d_call: -
j_call: TRBJ2-7
v_call: TRBV6-1

cdr3_nt: TGTGCCAGCTCACCTGCCGGGACAGGGGGGTACGAGCAGTACTTC
cdr3_aa: CASSPAGTGGYEQYF
clone_size: -
cdr3_length: 15
d_call: TRBD1
j_call: TRBJ2-7
v_call: TRBV18

cdr3_nt: TGCGCCAGCAGCCAAGGGGCTAGCGGTAAAGAGACCCAGTACTTC
cdr3_aa: CASSQGASGKETQYF
clone_size: -
cdr3_length: 15
d_call: TRBD2
j_call: TRBJ2-5
v_call: TRBV4-1

cdr3_nt: TGTGCAAGTTGTAGAGCGGTAAGCACAGATACGCAGTATTTT
cdr3_aa: CASCRAVSTDTQYF
clone_size: -
cdr3_length: 14
d_call: -
j_call: TRBJ2-3
v_call: TRBV12-2

cdr3_nt: TGTGCCAGCAGTCGCATCGGGACAGGTCATGGCTACACCTTC
cdr3_aa: CASSRIGTGHGYTF
clone_size: -
cdr3_length: 14
d_call: TRBD1
j_call: TRBJ1-2
v_call: TRBV28

cdr3_nt: TGCGCCAGCAGCTCCCTCCCAGGGGGCGAAAATCAGCCCCAGCATTTT
cdr3_aa: CASSSLPGGENQPQHF
clone_size: -
cdr3_length: 16
d_call: TRBD1
j_call: TRBJ1-5
v_call: TRBV4-1

cdr3_nt: TGTGCCAGCAGTGAGGGGGGGAGGTGGCAGCCCCAGCATTTT
cdr3_aa: CASSEGGRWQPQHF
clone_size: -
cdr3_length: 14
d_call: -
j_call: TRBJ1-5
v_call: TRBV2

cdr3_nt: TGTGCCACCAGCAGAGATGGGACTGGGGGCTACACCTTC
cdr3_aa: CATSRDGTGGYTF
clone_size: few
cdr3_length: 13
d_call: -
j_call: TRBJ1-2
v_call: TRBV15

cdr3_nt: TGTGCCAGCAGTGACTCCTGGGACAACACAGATACGCAGTATTTT
cdr3_aa: CASSDSWDNTDTQYF
clone_size: -
cdr3_length: 15
d_call: -
j_call: TRBJ2-3
v_call: TRBV6-4

cdr3_nt: TGTGCCAGCAGTTCTTCCCTTCGGACAGGGGGTTTCGATCAGCCCCAGCATTTT
cdr3_aa: CASSSSLRTGGFDQPQHF
clone_size: few
cdr3_length: 18
d_call: TRBD1
j_call: TRBJ1-5
v_call: TRBV28

cdr3_nt: TGCGCCAGCAGTGGTGCAGGGGTAACCGGGGAGCTGTTTTTT
cdr3_aa: CASSGAGVTGELFF
clone_size: -
cdr3_length: 14
d_call: -
j_call: TRBJ2-2
v_call: TRBV10-2

cdr3_nt: TGTGCCAGCAGCTTTGGCCAGGGGGACTATGGCTACACCTTC
cdr3_aa: CASSFGQGDYGYTF
clone_size: -
cdr3_length: 14
d_call: TRBD1
j_call: TRBJ1-2
v_call: TRBV5-8

cdr3_nt: TGTGCCAGCAGCTTTAGTCTAGACGCTTCGCCCGGGGAGCTGTTTTTT
cdr3_aa: CASSFSLDASPGELFF
clone_size: -
cdr3_length: 16
d_call: -
j_call: TRBJ2-2
v_call: TRBV5-8

cdr3_nt: TGTGCCAGCATCGACGGAGGGCTTGGGGCTAACTATGGCTACACCTTC
cdr3_aa: CASIDGGLGANYGYTF
clone_size: -
cdr3_length: 16
d_call: -
j_call: TRBJ1-2
v_call: TRBV5-6

cdr3_nt: TGCGCCAGCAGTCAACAGGGGGCGGCTAATGAAAAACTGTTTTTT
cdr3_aa: CASSQQGAANEKLFF
clone_size: once
cdr3_length: 15
d_call: TRBD1
j_call: TRBJ1-4
v_call: TRBV5-1

cdr3_nt: TGTGCCAGTAGTATAGATGGGCCCTTCCGGGCTTTCTTT
cdr3_aa: CASSIDGPFRAFF
clone_size: -
cdr3_length: 13
d_call: -
j_call: TRBJ1-1
v_call: TRBV19

cdr3_nt: TGTGCCAGCAGCTCAGGACAGATTAACTATGGCTACACCTTC
cdr3_aa: CASSSGQINYGYTF
clone_size: -
cdr3_length: 14
d_call: -
j_call: TRBJ1-2
v_call: TRBV7-9

cdr3_nt: TGCGCCAGCAGCCACGTACGAAACAGGGGCAACATTCAGTACTTC
cdr3_aa: CASSHVRNRGNIQYF
clone_size: once
cdr3_length: 15
d_call: TRBD1
j_call: TRBJ2-4
v_call: TRBV4-3

cdr3_nt: TGTGCCAGCAGCCAAGAGGCGGGAGACTTCGATACGCAGTATTTT
cdr3_aa: CASSQEAGDFDTQYF
clone_size: -
cdr3_length: 15
d_call: TRBD2
j_call: TRBJ2-3
v_call: TRBV14

cdr3_nt: TGTGCCAGCACCTGGAGTGGCGGGGACGAGCAGTACTTC
cdr3_aa: CASTWSGGDEQYF
clone_size: few
cdr3_length: 13
d_call: -
j_call: TRBJ2-7
v_call: TRBV7-9

cdr3_nt: TGTGCCAGCTCACCCACGGGACAGGGGGGCAATCAGCCCCAGCATTTT
cdr3_aa: CASSPTGQGGNQPQHF
clone_size: -
cdr3_length: 16
d_call: TRBD1
j_call: TRBJ1-5
v_call: TRBV18

cdr3_nt: TGTGCCAGTAGTATCTCGACAGGAATCGGCTACACCTTC
cdr3_aa: CASSISTGIGYTF
clone_size: -
cdr3_length: 13
d_call: -
j_call: TRBJ1-2
v_call: TRBV19

cdr3_nt: TGTGCCAGCATTTTTTTCAAGCAGAAGGCGGCCTACGAGCAGTACTTC
cdr3_aa: CASIFFKQKAAYEQYF
clone_size: -
cdr3_length: 16
d_call: -
j_call: TRBJ2-7
v_call: TRBV11-2

cdr3_nt: TGTGCCAGCAGCTTAGATATCTCAGGGCGCTGGGACACTGAAGCTTTCTTT
cdr3_aa: CASSLDISGRWDTEAFF
clone_size: -
cdr3_length: 17
d_call: -
j_call: TRBJ1-1
v_call: TRBV7-9

cdr3_nt: TGTGCCAGCAGCTTTTATACAGGGGCCACTGAAGCTTTCTTT
cdr3_aa: CASSFYTGATEAFF
clone_size: -
cdr3_length: 14
d_call: TRBD1
j_call: TRBJ1-1
v_call: TRBV7-2

cdr3_nt: TGTGCCAGCAGCCTGTCCCCAGGGTGGGATGAAAAACTGTTTTTT
cdr3_aa: CASSLSPGWDEKLFF
clone_size: -
cdr3_length: 15
d_call: -
j_call: TRBJ1-4
v_call: TRBV5-6

cdr3_nt: TGTGCCTGGAGCCATACGGGGGGGGGTTGGGGCGAGCAGTACTTC
cdr3_aa: CAWSHTGGGWGEQYF
clone_size: -
cdr3_length: 15
d_call: TRBD2
j_call: TRBJ2-7
v_call: TRBV30

cdr3_nt: TGTGCCAGCAGGGTGGAACAGGCGACTGGAAACACCATATATTTT
cdr3_aa: CASRVEQATGNTIYF
clone_size: -
cdr3_length: 15
d_call: -
j_call: TRBJ1-3
v_call: TRBV6-1

cdr3_nt: TGTGCCACCAGCAGAGGCGGGGGGGATGAGACCCAGTACTTC
cdr3_aa: CATSRGGGDETQYF
clone_size: few
cdr3_length: 14
d_call: TRBD2
j_call: TRBJ2-5
v_call: TRBV15

cdr3_nt: TGTGCCAGCAGTACTCTACAGGGAACTAATGAAAAACTGTTTTTT
cdr3_aa: CASSTLQGTNEKLFF
clone_size: -
cdr3_length: 15
d_call: -
j_call: TRBJ1-4
v_call: TRBV27

cdr3_nt: TGTGCCAGCATCAGGGAAAGCAATCAGCCCCAGCATTTT
cdr3_aa: CASIRESNQPQHF
clone_size: -
cdr3_length: 13
d_call: -
j_call: TRBJ1-5
v_call: TRBV5-8

cdr3_nt: TGTGCCAGCAGCCTCCGACAGGGGGCGGATACGCAGTATTTT
cdr3_aa: CASSLRQGADTQYF
clone_size: -
cdr3_length: 14
d_call: TRBD1
j_call: TRBJ2-3
v_call: TRBV7-9

cdr3_nt: TGTGCCAGCTCACCACCGGGAGGTTCGGGAGGAGCCCAAGAGACCCAGTACTTC
cdr3_aa: CASSPPGGSGGAQETQYF
clone_size: -
cdr3_length: 18
d_call: TRBD2
j_call: TRBJ2-5
v_call: TRBV18

cdr3_nt: TGTGCCAGCAGCTCCCTGGGGGCAGGGAGCTCCTACGAGCAGTACTTC
cdr3_aa: CASSSLGAGSSYEQYF
clone_size: -
cdr3_length: 16
d_call: -
j_call: TRBJ2-7
v_call: TRBV11-2

cdr3_nt: TGTGCCAGCAGCCCACAGCCTAGGGACTCGAACACCGGGGAGCTGTTTTTT
cdr3_aa: CASSPQPRDSNTGELFF
clone_size: -
cdr3_length: 17
d_call: -
j_call: TRBJ2-2
v_call: TRBV13

cdr3_nt: TGTGCCAGCAGTCCCCCACACTCTCTAGAGCGGGCTTTCTTT
cdr3_aa: CASSPPHSLERAFF
clone_size: -
cdr3_length: 14
d_call: -
j_call: TRBJ1-1
v_call: TRBV27

cdr3_nt: TGTGCCAGCAGTGGGCAAATAAAGGATACGCAGTATTTT
cdr3_aa: CASSGQIKDTQYF
clone_size: -
cdr3_length: 13
d_call: -
j_call: TRBJ2-3
v_call: TRBV6-5

cdr3_nt: TGTGCCAGCAGTTCCCTCGGGGCAACTAATGAAAAACTGTTTTTT
cdr3_aa: CASSSLGATNEKLFF
clone_size: -
cdr3_length: 15
d_call: -
j_call: TRBJ1-4
v_call: TRBV6-6

cdr3_nt: TGTGCCAGCAGCGTAGATACAAGTAGCGGGGGGGCCCACGAGCAGTACTTC
cdr3_aa: CASSVDTSSGGAHEQYF
clone_size: -
cdr3_length: 17
d_call: TRBD2
j_call: TRBJ2-7
v_call: TRBV9

cdr3_nt: TGTGCCAGCAGTTTATCGACACTTAGCAATCAGCCCCAGCATTTT
cdr3_aa: CASSLSTLSNQPQHF
clone_size: -
cdr3_length: 15
d_call: -
j_call: TRBJ1-5
v_call: TRBV27

cdr3_nt: TGCGCCAGCAGCTATACTTTGAGCGAGTCTGTGGCTTTCTTT
cdr3_aa: CASSYTLSESVAFF
clone_size: -
cdr3_length: 14
d_call: -
j_call: TRBJ1-1
v_call: TRBV5-1

cdr3_nt: TGTGCCAGCTCGCCTGCCGGGACAGGGCCGTACGAGCAGTACTTC
cdr3_aa: CASSPAGTGPYEQYF
clone_size: -
cdr3_length: 15
d_call: TRBD1
j_call: TRBJ2-7
v_call: TRBV18

cdr3_nt: TGTGCCAGCTCAGATACAGGGTCGGGCAATCAGCCCCAGCATTTT
cdr3_aa: CASSDTGSGNQPQHF
clone_size: -
cdr3_length: 15
d_call: -
j_call: TRBJ1-5
v_call: TRBV18

cdr3_nt: TGTGCCTGGAGTGAACAGGGGGACACTGAAGCTTTCTTT
cdr3_aa: CAWSEQGDTEAFF
clone_size: few
cdr3_length: 13
d_call: TRBD1
j_call: TRBJ1-1
v_call: TRBV30

cdr3_nt: TGTGCCAGTAGTCCCGGACTAGAACGGAGTATTGCGCAGTATTTT
cdr3_aa: CASSPGLERSIAQYF
clone_size: -
cdr3_length: 15
d_call: TRBD2
j_call: TRBJ2-3
v_call: TRBV19

cdr3_nt: TGCGCCAGCAGCTATAGCCCCGGGGACTACGAGCAGTACTTC
cdr3_aa: CASSYSPGDYEQYF
clone_size: once
cdr3_length: 14
d_call: -
j_call: TRBJ2-7
v_call: TRBV5-1

cdr3_nt: TGTGCCAGCAAAGCGGAGGGAACCACAGATACGCAGTATTTT
cdr3_aa: CASKAEGTTDTQYF
clone_size: -
cdr3_length: 14
d_call: -
j_call: TRBJ2-3
v_call: TRBV6-6

cdr3_nt: TGTGCCAGCAGTTTTGCGGGGCAGGGGAACACTGAAGCTTTCTTT
cdr3_aa: CASSFAGQGNTEAFF
clone_size: -
cdr3_length: 15
d_call: -
j_call: TRBJ1-1
v_call: TRBV28

cdr3_nt: TGTGCCAGCAGCTTAGAAATCAGCTATGGCTACACCTTC
cdr3_aa: CASSLEISYGYTF
clone_size: -
cdr3_length: 13
d_call: -
j_call: TRBJ1-2
v_call: TRBV7-9

cdr3_nt: TGCGCCAGCAGCTTGAGCCCCCGGGGGGAATCCTACGAGCAGTACTTC
cdr3_aa: CASSLSPRGESYEQYF
clone_size: -
cdr3_length: 16
d_call: TRBD2
j_call: TRBJ2-7
v_call: TRBV5-1

cdr3_nt: TGTGCCAGCAGCTTAGAGCGTATCCGTTCACCCCTCCACTTT
cdr3_aa: CASSLERIRSPLHF
clone_size: few
cdr3_length: 14
d_call: -
j_call: TRBJ1-6
v_call: TRBV7-2

cdr3_nt: TGTGCCAGTAGTACGAGACAGGGAGATCGAGGCTACACCTTC
cdr3_aa: CASSTRQGDRGYTF
clone_size: -
cdr3_length: 14
d_call: TRBD1
j_call: TRBJ1-2
v_call: TRBV19

cdr3_nt: TGTGCCAGCAACAATCTAGCCGCCGAGCAGTACTTC
cdr3_aa: CASNNLAAEQYF
clone_size: once
cdr3_length: 12
d_call: -
j_call: TRBJ2-7
v_call: TRBV19